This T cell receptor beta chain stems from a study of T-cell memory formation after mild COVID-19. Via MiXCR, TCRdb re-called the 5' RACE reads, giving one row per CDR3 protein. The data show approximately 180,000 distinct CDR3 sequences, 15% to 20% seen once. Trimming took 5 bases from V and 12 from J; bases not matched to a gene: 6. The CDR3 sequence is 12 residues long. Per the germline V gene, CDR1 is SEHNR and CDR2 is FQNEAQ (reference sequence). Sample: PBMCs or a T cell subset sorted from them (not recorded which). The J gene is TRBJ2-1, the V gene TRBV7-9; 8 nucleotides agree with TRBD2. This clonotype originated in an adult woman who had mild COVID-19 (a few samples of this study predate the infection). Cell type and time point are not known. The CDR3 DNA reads TGTGCCAGCAGCCCAAGCGGGAGTGGGCAGTTCTTC. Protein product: CASSPSGSGQFF.